This is a list of T cell receptor beta chains from one sample in a study of beta chain features in type 1 diabetes. Produced via immunoSEQ multiplex PCR; TCRdb's table is partial and in-frame only. The sample records under 300,000 clones, about 14% being singletons. Sequenced sample: naive CD4+ T cells from blood. The receptors shown here come from a man aged 30 to 39 with type 1 diabetes. Each CDR3 is given with its conserved first and last residue. The D gene is left open where the match is weak. Rows give clone size only sometimes, using once, few, many, or a class for an expanded clone.

d_gene	len	v_gene	abundance	j_gene	CDR3nt	CDR3aa
NA	15	TRBV6-1	NA	TRBJ2-3	TGTGCCAGCCAAGGGGGTTCCATCGGCACAGATACGCAGTATTTT	CASQGGSIGTDTQYF
TRBD1	15	TRBV6-5	NA	TRBJ2-7	TGTGCCAGCAGCTACGCCGGGACAGCTTCCTACGAGCAGTACTTC	CASSYAGTASYEQYF
NA	14	TRBV7-2	NA	TRBJ1-2	TGTGCCAGCAGCCTGGGCTTAGATAACCATGGCTACACCTTC	CASSLGLDNHGYTF
NA	15	TRBV4-1	few	TRBJ1-1	TGCGCCAGCAGCCAAGAGTCGGGGGGGAACACTGAAGCTTTCTTT	CASSQESGGNTEAFF
NA	16	TRBV5-1	few	TRBJ1-3	TGCGCCAGCAGCTTGGAAGGGGGAAGCGCTGGAAACACCATATATTTT	CASSLEGGSAGNTIYF
NA	12	TRBV7-2	NA	TRBJ2-7	TGTGCCAGCAGCTTGACTTTCTACGAGCAGTACTTC	CASSLTFYEQYF
NA	12	TRBV5-1	few	TRBJ2-7	TGCGCCAGCAGCCTAGTCCCCTACGAGCAGTACTTC	CASSLVPYEQYF
NA	14	TRBV28	NA	TRBJ1-2	TGTGCCAGCAGTTTAATCCTCGGCGGGGAGGGCTACACCTTC	CASSLILGGEGYTF
NA	15	TRBV6-5	NA	TRBJ1-6	TGTGCCAGCAGTTACTCGGGGCAGGGTGGCTCACCCCTCCACTTT	CASSYSGQGGSPLHF
NA	14	TRBV18	NA	TRBJ2-7	TGTGCCAGCTCCCGAGGAAACCCCTCCTACGAGCAGTACTTC	CASSRGNPSYEQYF
TRBD1	15	TRBV5-4	NA	TRBJ1-2	TGTGCCAGCAGCCTGCCGGGACAGGGTGTCTATGGCTACACCTTC	CASSLPGQGVYGYTF
NA	15	TRBV14	few	TRBJ2-3	TGTGCCAGCAGCCAAGAGAGGGTAGGAGGTGATACGCAGTATTTT	CASSQERVGGDTQYF
NA	12	TRBV5-1	few	TRBJ2-5	TGCGCCAGCAGAAACAGAGAAGAGACCCAGTACTTC	CASRNREETQYF
TRBD2	17	TRBV13	once	TRBJ2-7	TGTGCCAGCAGCTTACGACTAGCGGGGGCCTCCGCCTACGAGCAGTACTTC	CASSLRLAGASAYEQYF
TRBD1	13	TRBV18	NA	TRBJ2-7	TGTGCCAGCTCAAGGACAGGGGGCTACGAGCAGTACTTC	CASSRTGGYEQYF
TRBD2	15	TRBV7-2	NA	TRBJ2-1	TGTGCCAGCAGCTTATGGGAGGGCCCCTACAATGAGCAGTTCTTC	CASSLWEGPYNEQFF
NA	16	TRBV7-9	few	TRBJ1-2	TGTGCCAGCAGCTTAGTCAGGGACTACGGTTTACATGGCTACACCTTC	CASSLVRDYGLHGYTF
TRBD1	15	TRBV9	few	TRBJ1-4	TGTGCCAGCAGCGTGTCAGGGGGCTGGAATGAAAAACTGTTTTTT	CASSVSGGWNEKLFF
NA	11	TRBV29-1	few	TRBJ1-4	TGCAGCGCATCAACTAATGAAAAACTGTTTTTT	CSASTNEKLFF
NA	17	TRBV7-9	NA	TRBJ2-7	TGTGCCAGCAGCTTAGGACCCACGGGACAAAGCTCCTACGAGCAGTACTTC	CASSLGPTGQSSYEQYF
TRBD1	15	TRBV6-5	NA	TRBJ2-5	TGTGCCAGCAGCTCGACAGGGGAGGCGGGGGAGACCCAGTACTTC	CASSSTGEAGETQYF
TRBD2	15	TRBV5-1	few	TRBJ2-5	TGCGCCAGCAGCTTGGGGGGACTAGCAGGGGAGACCCAGTACTTC	CASSLGGLAGETQYF
TRBD2	18	TRBV7-2	NA	TRBJ2-3	TGTGCCAGCAGCTCTAGGGTTATCCTAGCGGGCGGCACAGATACGCAGTATTTT	CASSSRVILAGGTDTQYF
TRBD2	14	TRBV5-1	NA	TRBJ2-1	TGCGCCAGCAGCTTGACGGGAGGGCCCTTGGAGCAGTTCTTC	CASSLTGGPLEQFF
NA	15	TRBV11-2	few	TRBJ1-1	TGTGCCAGCAGCTTTATCGGGGGGACACACACTGAAGCTTTCTTT	CASSFIGGTHTEAFF
NA	17	TRBV9	NA	TRBJ1-6	TGTGCCAGCAGCGTAGGAGCAGCGTACTCCTATAATTCACCCCTCCACTTT	CASSVGAAYSYNSPLHF
NA	14	TRBV2	few	TRBJ1-1	TGTGCCAGCATCGTAGACTTCACGGGGACTGAAGCTTTCTTT	CASIVDFTGTEAFF
NA	13	TRBV5-1	few	TRBJ2-7	TGCGCCAGCAGCTTGGCCGAGACCTACGAGCAGTACTTC	CASSLAETYEQYF
TRBD1	15	TRBV19	few	TRBJ1-1	TGTGCCAGTAACCAGGGACAGATCCCGAACACTGAAGCTTTCTTT	CASNQGQIPNTEAFF
TRBD2	15	TRBV4-1	few	TRBJ2-5	TGCGCCAGCAGCCCTTTGGGACTAGAGGGGGAGACCCAGTACTTC	CASSPLGLEGETQYF
NA	13	TRBV19	NA	TRBJ2-5	TGTGCCAGTAGTATGGGCAGCCAAGAGACCCAGTACTTC	CASSMGSQETQYF
NA	12	TRBV2	NA	TRBJ1-1	TGTGCCAGCAGTGTGCGGGACACTGAAGCTTTCTTT	CASSVRDTEAFF
NA	14	TRBV19	NA	TRBJ2-6	TGTGCCAGTAGTATCGACAGCGTTAACAACGTCCTGACTTTC	CASSIDSVNNVLTF
TRBD2	16	TRBV28	NA	TRBJ2-1	TGTGCCAGCAGTTCCGGGACTAGCTTCTTTTACAATGAGCAGTTCTTC	CASSSGTSFFYNEQFF
TRBD1	13	TRBV19	few	TRBJ1-2	TGTGCCAGTAGTATGTCAGGGGGAAATGGCTACACCTTC	CASSMSGGNGYTF
NA	12	TRBV29-1	few	TRBJ1-1	TGCAGCGTTGTACGGGGGAACACTGAAGCTTTCTTT	CSVVRGNTEAFF
TRBD2	16	TRBV5-4	few	TRBJ2-1	TGTGCTTCGAAGCAAACGGGCGGGAGCTCCTACAATGAGCAGTTCTTC	CASKQTGGSSYNEQFF
TRBD1	14	TRBV9	NA	TRBJ1-2	TGTGCCAGCAGCGCGACGGGACAGGGGTACGGCTACACCTTC	CASSATGQGYGYTF
NA	15	TRBV14	NA	TRBJ2-2	TGTGCCAGCAGCCAAGGATCTAGGGGCACCGGGGAGCTGTTTTTT	CASSQGSRGTGELFF
NA	12	TRBV27	NA	TRBJ2-2	TGTGCCAGCAGTCCCCAAATCGGGGAGCTGTTTTTT	CASSPQIGELFF
TRBD1	15	TRBV9	NA	TRBJ2-1	TGTGCCAGCAGCGTGACAGGGGGCTCCCACAATGAGCAGTTCTTC	CASSVTGGSHNEQFF